A single sample is the source of the 7 T cell receptor beta chains below, sequenced in a study of cytomegalovirus exposure and HLA in healthy donors. 13 Jbeta primers and 60 Vbeta primers were used for the PCR. The method was immunoSEQ multiplex PCR; TCRdb's version includes in-frame clones alone and lacks a portion of them. The sample has around 150,000 clones, 84% seen once. Sequencing was performed on PBMCs. These receptors were collected from a man aged 18-30 years in good health and CMV-seronegative.

In DNA form, the CDR3 reads TGTGCCAGCAGCGTAGCTCCCTCTGCTAGCGGGCAGTCCTACGAGCAGTACTTC. This translates into CASSVAPSASGQSYEQYF. The chain uses TRBV9 and TRBJ2-7; TRBD2 agrees at 8 bases. After removal of 0 bases from V and 1 base from J, the junction contained 12 bases not matched to a gene. Germline CDR1 reads SGDLS; CDR2 reads YYNGEE. The CDR3 contains 18 residues.

About this clone itself: The germline gene is not matched at one end of the junction; a read error may be the cause. The rearrangement links TRBV7-7 to TRBJ1-2, with 7 bases that match TRBD1. CDR3 length equals 16 residues. Germline V gene data show CDR1 as SSHAT and CDR2 as FNYEAQ (reference sequence). The CDR3 here is CASSLEDRTIGYGYTF. The CDR3 DNA sequence: TGTGCTAGCAGCTTAGAGGACAGGACGATTGGCTATGGCTACACCTTC.

The V gene is TRBV18, the J gene TRBJ1-5; D not certain. Germline assignment: CDR1 KGHSH and CDR2 LQKENI. This CDR3 comprises 15 residues. V lost 3 bases, J lost 6 bases, and 15 bases lay in between. The chain's CDR3 is CASSPSEALAQPQHF. For the CDR3, the DNA is TGTGCCAGCTCACCGAGCGAAGCCTTGGCTCAGCCCCAGCATTTT.

J is TRBJ1-2 and V is TRBV19, with 8 bases lining up with TRBD1. The V and J ends lost 1 base and 6 bases, in that order; junction bases with no gene match: 13. Germline V CDR1 and CDR2: LNHDA, SQIVND (reference sequence). CDR3 length equals 17 residues. Here the CDR3 DNA reads TGTGCCAGTAGTATAGGGGCAGGGGGCGCGAGATCGGATGGCTACACCTTC. It yields the protein CASSIGAGGARSDGYTF.

This clone is a singleton in its sample. V is TRBV27 and J is TRBJ1-5; TRBD1 matches at 7 bases. The V segment lost 6 bases and the J segment 3 bases; nucleotides outside the gene matches: 11. The germline V gene encodes CDR1 MNHEY and CDR2 SMNVEV (reference sequence). The CDR3 has 16 amino acids. CDR3 sequence reads: CASSPRGGQINQPQHF. In DNA form, the CDR3 reads TGTGCCAGCAGCCCACGGGGGGGACAGATCAATCAGCCCCAGCATTTT.

This clone was found a few times. J is TRBJ1-2 and V is TRBV30; 9 positions match TRBD1. Germline loops: CDR1 GTSNPN, CDR2 SVGIG (reference sequence). CDR3 length: 15 amino acids. With 1 base clipped from V and 4 bases from J, the junction kept 7 bases outside the gene matches. The CDR3 is CAWSEGTGFLYGYTF. CDR3 DNA sequence: TGTGCCTGGAGTGAGGGGACAGGGTTCCTCTATGGCTACACCTTC.

The chain uses TRBV6-1 and TRBJ2-7; tentative D call: TRBD1 (6 bases). The CDR3 has 15 amino acids. V lost 2 bases and J lost 5, with 16 bases in between. Germline V gene data show CDR1 as MNHNS and CDR2 as SASEGT. This CDR3 is CASSERGRGVDEQYF. In DNA, the CDR3 is TGTGCCAGCAGTGAAAGGGGCAGGGGAGTCGACGAGCAGTACTTC.